This TCR beta chain was captured by sequencing in a study of monozygotic twins with cystic fibrosis. The protocol was immunoSEQ multiplex PCR, while the TCRdb copy is restricted to in-frame clones and leaves out a portion. The sample has about 23,000 clones, 95% to 98% seen once. To note about this clone: Its antigen remains unidentified.

Germline-derived CDR1 and CDR2 are MNHEY and SVGAGI. The CDR3 has 15 amino acids. Trimming left V 2 bases short and J 1 base short, with 9 bases between. Study conclusions and caveats: J usage was most co-twin-similar in 8 of 16 pairs, V in 13. No link emerged between shared CDR3 counts and age, concordance or severity.

This chain links TRBV6-5 with TRBJ2-1, with D perhaps matching TRBD1 or TRBD2 (6 bases each). The material sequenced was blood. The TCR originated in a girl aged 10 to 17 with cystic fibrosis. CDR3 nucleotide sequence: TGTGCCAGCAGTTACGGAGGGGGATCCTACAATGAGCAGTTCTTC. Translated, it gives CASSYGGGSYNEQFF.